The clone carrying this T cell receptor beta chain was counted many times. This sample stems from a study of T cells in Graves' hyperthyroidism and ophthalmopathy. The CDR3 has 16 amino acids. V lost 7 bases, J lost 0 bases, and 12 bases stayed unmatched. Germline values: CDR1 SNHLY, CDR2 FYNNEI. Amplification of TCR beta CDR3 regions was performed using RNA transcripts as template. TCR CDR3 underwent first-round RT-PCR with the HTBI primer set. TCRdb ran MiXCR on the multiplex PCR reads and lists one entry per CDR3 protein. The table has roughly 570,000 distinct CDR3 sequences, approximately 44% seen once; the top ten hold 15% to 20%.

The specimen was peripheral blood or thyroid tissue (not recorded which). The chain is built from TRBV2 and TRBJ2-7; TRBD2 agrees at 7 bases. The source of this sequence is an adult woman with Graves' disease, either hyperthyroidism or ophthalmopathy (not recorded which). The CDR3 DNA reads TGTGCCAGCACATCTTTTTCTAGCGGCGGCTCCTACGAGCAGTACTTC. Translating it yields CASTSFSSGGSYEQYF.